The TCR beta chain under discussion was sequenced for a study of shared clonotypes between healthy human individuals (dated by TCRdb to between 2020 and 2021). About the investigation overall: Two women and a few men aged 18 to 49 years were included in the cohort. To increase sequencing depth and limit assay-specific biases, different laboratories used diverse techniques to prepare libraries and sequence TCR repertoires. For each donor, CD4 naive and CD4 memory were each given three plates, CD8 naive was given two plates, and CD8 memory was given one plate. Blood TCR repertoires of about 5 healthy adults were deeply sequenced to estimate repertoire size and the extent of clonotype sharing between individuals. Per donor, leukapheresis produced somewhere between about 0.94 and 9.5 billion PBMCs.

Summary of the overall study and its limitations: The small number of donors limited the genetic and exposure-history diversity represented. Rarefaction of sorted-subset datasets indicated incomplete sequencing despite the large sequencing depth. Estimated clonotype richness was generally larger for naive than for memory subsets. Based on pairwise subsampling, the degree of clonotype sharing among donors was expected to be affected by sequencing depth. Sampling was restricted to blood, and TCR repertoires in tissues likely differ from the TCR repertoires found in blood. Clonotypes shared by all four sorted-subset donors showed higher generation probabilities than non-shared clonotypes. Sharing across a handful of donors was observed for about 5% of naive CD4, 3% to 3.5% of naive CD8, over 2% of memory CD4, and approximately 0.41% of memory CD8 clonotypes.

Healthy HIV-negative adults with no recently reported acute infections or vaccinations were included as donors. Only Caucasian adults living in Nashville, Tennessee, USA were represented among the donors. CD4+ T cells were enriched through magnetic negative selection, after which naive cells were positively selected on CD45RA and the remaining negative fraction served as the memory subset. Blood was collected by leukapheresis, and PBMCs were isolated by Ficoll-Histopaque density gradient centrifugation and then cryopreserved in liquid nitrogen vapor phase. Analytical flow cytometry was used to check the purity and quantity of every magnetically sorted T cell population. Genomic DNA was isolated from every sorted fraction and measured by UV absorbance on a Nanodrop 2000c. From its cysteine to its phenylalanine, the CDR3 spans 16 amino acids. Only the CDR3 DNA stays, 48 bases, in frame from base 1. Trimming costs V 1 base and J 2 bases, and their ends lie 13 bases apart. Taken from the germline V gene, the CDR1 and CDR2 loops are LGHNA and YSLEER.

Using the deep immunoSEQ assay, TCR CDR3 regions were amplified from genomic DNA by multiplex PCR. Genomic DNA extracted from each cell subset was distributed evenly over all wells of several immunoSEQ 96-well plates, and each plate served as one replicate. For sorted subsets, each replicate PCR was loaded with roughly 190 ng genomic DNA, equivalent to approximately 27,000 T cell genomes. The purified libraries were quantified using a Qubit 3.0 fluorometer, sized with a Bioanalyzer 2100, and then quantified again using the KAPA Library Quantification kit. Every immunoSEQ 96-well plate was sequenced on a separate single-read 150-cycle Illumina NextSeq 550 flow cell. On the study's bioinformatics: Because only junctional sequences without quality scores were contained in the immunoSEQ output, filtering matching that applied to full-length reads could not be performed. Sequences were annotated with PyIR, a Python wrapper for IgBLAST v1.9, and V/J genes and CDR3 were assigned using IMGT germline references. Reads with weak V/J assignments (E-value above 1e-6), missing CDR3, stop codons, out-of-frame junctions, or ambiguous translated residues were removed. A V3J clonotype was defined by an identical inferred V gene, J gene, and CDR3 amino acid sequence. The percentage overlap between two repertoires was calculated by dividing the number of shared unique clonotypes by the size of the smaller repertoire. Richness of each repertoire was evaluated using RTK rarefaction, the Chao1 estimator, and Recon v2.1 estimates of unobserved clonotypes. Generation probabilities for all TCRbeta clonotypes obtained by the gDNA method from four donors were computed using OLGA. TCRdb took this table from immuneACCESS and kept in-frame rearrangements with V and J called. Such tables lack part of the clones; where checked against another copy, unresolved V genes explain under half of the gap, and the rest is unexplained. The D gene and trimming were derived from the DNA, and the V and J assignments and clone size from that table. The sample data list 2 million to 2.5 million clones, and under 97% of these were observed just once. Roughly 0.13% of the sample comes from the top ten.

To note about this clone: Its cognate antigen has yet to be identified. Qualities for individual bases were not recorded, and no much larger clone is one base off.

This TCR was recovered from a man younger than 35 in good health. The chain joins TRBV4-3 to TRBJ2-3; the D gene is perhaps TRBD1 or TRBD2, as each covers 6 bases. The material sequenced was naive CD4+ T cells sorted from blood. Per the publication, the cell subset or site label means: CD45RA+ positively selected. The encoded CDR3 is CASSQAGGSHTDTQYF. The DNA reads as follows: TGCGCCAGCAGCCAAGCCGGGGGCTCACACACAGATACGCAGTATTTT.